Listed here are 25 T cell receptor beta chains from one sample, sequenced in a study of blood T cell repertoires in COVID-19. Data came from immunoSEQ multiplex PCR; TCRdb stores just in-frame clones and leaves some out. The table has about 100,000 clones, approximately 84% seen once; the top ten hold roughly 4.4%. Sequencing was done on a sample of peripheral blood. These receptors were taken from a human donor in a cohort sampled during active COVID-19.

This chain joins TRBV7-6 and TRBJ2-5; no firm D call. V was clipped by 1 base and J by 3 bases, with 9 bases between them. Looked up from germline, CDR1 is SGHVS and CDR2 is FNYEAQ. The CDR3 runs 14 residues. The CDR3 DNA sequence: TGTGCCAGCAGCTTAGTCTCAGTAAAAGAGACCCAGTACTTC. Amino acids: CASSLVSVKETQYF.

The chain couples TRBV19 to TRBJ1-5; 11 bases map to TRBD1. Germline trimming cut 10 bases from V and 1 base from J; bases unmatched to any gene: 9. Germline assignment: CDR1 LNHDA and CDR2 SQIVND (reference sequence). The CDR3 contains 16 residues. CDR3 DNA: TGTGCCACCAAAAAGGGGGACAGGGGGAGCAATCAGCCCCAGCATTTT. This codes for CATKKGDRGSNQPQHF.

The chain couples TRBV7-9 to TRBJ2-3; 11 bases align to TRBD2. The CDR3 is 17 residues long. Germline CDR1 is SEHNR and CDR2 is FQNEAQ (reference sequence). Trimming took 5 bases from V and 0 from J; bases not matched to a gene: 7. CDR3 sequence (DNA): TGTGCCAGCAGCCCAAAGGGACTAGCGGCTAGCACAGATACGCAGTATTTT. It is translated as CASSPKGLAASTDTQYF.

The CDR3 coding sequence is TGTGCCAGCCGGACAGGGTTCGACGAGCAGTACTTC. Translation: CASRTGFDEQYF. V is TRBV5-6 and J is TRBJ2-7; 8 nucleotides match TRBD1. Germline V lookup: CDR1 SGHDT, CDR2 YYEEEE. Trimming took 7 bases from V and 5 from J; bases not matched to a gene: 5. This CDR3 has 12 amino acids.

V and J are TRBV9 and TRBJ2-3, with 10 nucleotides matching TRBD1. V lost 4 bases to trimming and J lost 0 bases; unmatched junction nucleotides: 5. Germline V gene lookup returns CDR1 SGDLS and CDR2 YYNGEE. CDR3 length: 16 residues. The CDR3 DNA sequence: TGTGCCAGCAGCATACGGACAGGGGGGAGCACAGATACGCAGTATTTT. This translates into CASSIRTGGSTDTQYF. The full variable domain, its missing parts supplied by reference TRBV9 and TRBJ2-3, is DSGVTQTPKHLITATGQRVTLRCSPRSGDLSVYWYQQSLDQGLQFLIQYYNGEERAKGNILERFSAQQFPDLHSELNLSSLELGDSALYFCASSIRTGGSTDTQYFGPGTRLTVL.

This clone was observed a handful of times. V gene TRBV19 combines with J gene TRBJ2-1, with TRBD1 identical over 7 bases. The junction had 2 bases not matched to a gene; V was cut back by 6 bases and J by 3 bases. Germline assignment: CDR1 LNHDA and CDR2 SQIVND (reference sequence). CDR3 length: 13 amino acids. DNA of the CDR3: TGTGCCAGTAGCCGGGACAGCTACAATGAGCAGTTCTTC. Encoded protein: CASSRDSYNEQFF.

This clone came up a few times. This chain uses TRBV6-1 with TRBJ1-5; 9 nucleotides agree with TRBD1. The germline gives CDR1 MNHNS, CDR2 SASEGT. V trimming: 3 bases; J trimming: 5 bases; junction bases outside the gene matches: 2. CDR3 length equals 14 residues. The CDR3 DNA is TGTGCCAGCAGTGATGGACAGGGGTATCAGCCCCAGCATTTT. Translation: CASSDGQGYQPQHF.

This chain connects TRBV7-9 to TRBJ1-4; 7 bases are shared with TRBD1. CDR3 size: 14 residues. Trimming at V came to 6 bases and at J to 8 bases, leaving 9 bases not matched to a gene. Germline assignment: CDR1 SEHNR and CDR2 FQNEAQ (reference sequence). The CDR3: CASRGQSISEKLFF. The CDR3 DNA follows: TGTGCCAGCAGGGGACAGTCCATCTCGGAAAAACTGTTTTTT.

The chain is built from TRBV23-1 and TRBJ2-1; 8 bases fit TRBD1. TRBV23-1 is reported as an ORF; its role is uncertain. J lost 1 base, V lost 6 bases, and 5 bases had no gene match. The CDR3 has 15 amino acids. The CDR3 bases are TGCGCCAGCAGCCGACAGGGGAAGTCCTACAATGAGCAGTTCTTC. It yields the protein CASSRQGKSYNEQFF.

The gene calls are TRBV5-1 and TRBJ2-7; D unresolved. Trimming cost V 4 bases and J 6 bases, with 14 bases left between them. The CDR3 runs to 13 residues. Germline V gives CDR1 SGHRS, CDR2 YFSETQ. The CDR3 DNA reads TGCGCCAGCAGCACCGCCGAGCAGGTCGAGCAGTACTTC. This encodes CASSTAEQVEQYF.

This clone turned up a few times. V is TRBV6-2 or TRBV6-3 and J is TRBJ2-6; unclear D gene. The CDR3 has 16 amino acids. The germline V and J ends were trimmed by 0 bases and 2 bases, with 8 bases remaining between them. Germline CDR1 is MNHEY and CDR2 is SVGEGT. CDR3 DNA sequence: TGTGCCAGCAGTTACTCCACAGAGCCTGGGGCCAACGTCCTGACTTTC. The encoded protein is CASSYSTEPGANVLTF.

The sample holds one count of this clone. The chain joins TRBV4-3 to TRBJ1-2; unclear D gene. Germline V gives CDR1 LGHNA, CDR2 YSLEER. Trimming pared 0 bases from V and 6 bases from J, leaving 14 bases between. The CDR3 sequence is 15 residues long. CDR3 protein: CASSQDPAHLDGYTF. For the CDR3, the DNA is TGCGCCAGCAGCCAAGATCCCGCACATCTGGATGGCTACACCTTC.

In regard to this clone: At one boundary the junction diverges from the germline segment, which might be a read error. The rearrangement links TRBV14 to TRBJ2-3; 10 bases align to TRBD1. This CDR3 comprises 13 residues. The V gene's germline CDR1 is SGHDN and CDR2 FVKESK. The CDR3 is CASSLNTGTGVNF. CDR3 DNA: TGTGCCAGCAGCCTTAACACCGGGACAGGGGTGAATTTT.

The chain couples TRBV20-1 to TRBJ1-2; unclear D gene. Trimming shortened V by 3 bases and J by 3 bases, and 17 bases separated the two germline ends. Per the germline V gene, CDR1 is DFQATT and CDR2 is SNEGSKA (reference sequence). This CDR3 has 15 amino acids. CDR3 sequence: CSASGAAAVDYGYTF. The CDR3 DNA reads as TGCAGTGCTAGTGGAGCTGCGGCAGTAGACTATGGCTACACCTTC.

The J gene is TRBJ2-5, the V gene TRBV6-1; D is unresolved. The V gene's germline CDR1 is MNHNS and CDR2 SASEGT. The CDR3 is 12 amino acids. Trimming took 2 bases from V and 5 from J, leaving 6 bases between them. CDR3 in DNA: TGTGCCAGCAGTGAATTCGGGGAGACCCAGTACTTC. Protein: CASSEFGETQYF.

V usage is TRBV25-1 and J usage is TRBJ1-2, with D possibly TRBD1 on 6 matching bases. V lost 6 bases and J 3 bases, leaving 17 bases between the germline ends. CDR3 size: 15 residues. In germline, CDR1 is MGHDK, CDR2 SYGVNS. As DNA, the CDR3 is TGTGCCAGCAGCCCCTGGGACAAGCCCTACTATGGCTACACCTTC. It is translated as CASSPWDKPYYGYTF.

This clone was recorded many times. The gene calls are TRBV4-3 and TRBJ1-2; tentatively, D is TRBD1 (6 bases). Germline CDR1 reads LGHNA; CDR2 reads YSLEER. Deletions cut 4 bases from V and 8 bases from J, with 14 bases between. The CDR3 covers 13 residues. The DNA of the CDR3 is TGCGCCAGCAGCCCGAACACCAGGGGCGGCTACACCTTC. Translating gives CASSPNTRGGYTF.

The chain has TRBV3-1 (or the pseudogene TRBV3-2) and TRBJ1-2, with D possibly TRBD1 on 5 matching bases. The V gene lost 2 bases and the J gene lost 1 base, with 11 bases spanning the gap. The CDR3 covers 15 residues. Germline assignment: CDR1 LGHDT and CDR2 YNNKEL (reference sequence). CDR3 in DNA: TGTGCCAGCAGCCAATCCGGGGGGGGTAACTATGGCTACACCTTC. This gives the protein CASSQSGGGNYGYTF.

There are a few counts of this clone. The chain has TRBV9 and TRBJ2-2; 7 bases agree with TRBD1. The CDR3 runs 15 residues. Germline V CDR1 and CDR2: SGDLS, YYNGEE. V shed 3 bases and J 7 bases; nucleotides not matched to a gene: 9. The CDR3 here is CASSARQGVGGELFF. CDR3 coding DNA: TGTGCCAGCAGCGCCAGACAGGGCGTCGGCGGGGAGCTGTTTTTT.

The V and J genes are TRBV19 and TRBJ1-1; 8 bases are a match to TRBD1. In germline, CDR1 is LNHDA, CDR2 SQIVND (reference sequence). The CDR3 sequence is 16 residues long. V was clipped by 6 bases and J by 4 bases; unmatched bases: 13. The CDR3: CASSDRGLRLGTEAFF. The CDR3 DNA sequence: TGTGCCAGTAGCGACAGGGGATTAAGGTTGGGCACTGAAGCTTTCTTT.

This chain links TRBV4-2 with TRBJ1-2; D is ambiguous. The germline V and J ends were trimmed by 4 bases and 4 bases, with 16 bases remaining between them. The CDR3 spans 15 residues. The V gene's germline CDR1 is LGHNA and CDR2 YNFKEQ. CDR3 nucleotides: TGTGCCAGCAGCCTCTCTTTGGGCCCCATCTATGGCTACACCTTC. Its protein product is CASSLSLGPIYGYTF.

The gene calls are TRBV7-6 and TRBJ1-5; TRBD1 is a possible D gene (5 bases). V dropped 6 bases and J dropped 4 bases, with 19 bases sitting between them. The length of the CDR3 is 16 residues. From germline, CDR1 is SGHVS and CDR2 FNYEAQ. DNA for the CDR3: TGTGCCAGCAGTCCCGGCGGGGCTCTTCTGAATCAGCCCCAGCATTTT. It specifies CASSPGGALLNQPQHF.

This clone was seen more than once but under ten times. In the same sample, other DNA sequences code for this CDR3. The CDR3 nucleotides are TGCGCCAGCAGCTTGGACGGGTCTAACTATGGCTACACCTTC. This encodes CASSLDGSNYGYTF. The chain uses TRBV5-1 and TRBJ1-2; no clear D. CDR1 and CDR2 (germline): SGHRS, YFSETQ. Trimming took 0 bases from V and 0 from J, leaving 6 bases between them. The CDR3 consists of 14 residues.

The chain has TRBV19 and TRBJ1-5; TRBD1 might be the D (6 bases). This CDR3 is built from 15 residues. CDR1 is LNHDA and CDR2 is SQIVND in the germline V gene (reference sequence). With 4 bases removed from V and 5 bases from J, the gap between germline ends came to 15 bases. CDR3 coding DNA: TGTGCCAGTAGTACTCCCCGACAGGCTGATCAGCCCCAGCATTTT. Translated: CASSTPRQADQPQHF.

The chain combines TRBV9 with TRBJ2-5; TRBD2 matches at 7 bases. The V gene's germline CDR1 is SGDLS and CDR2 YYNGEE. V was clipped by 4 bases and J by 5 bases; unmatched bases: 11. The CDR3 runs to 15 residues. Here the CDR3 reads CASSRRLAPLETQYF. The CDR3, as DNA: TGTGCCAGCAGCAGAAGACTAGCTCCGTTGGAGACCCAGTACTTC. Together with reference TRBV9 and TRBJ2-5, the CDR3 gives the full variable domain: DSGVTQTPKHLITATGQRVTLRCSPRSGDLSVYWYQQSLDQGLQFLIQYYNGEERAKGNILERFSAQQFPDLHSELNLSSLELGDSALYFCASSRRLAPLETQYFGPGTRLLVL.